Presented here are 4 T cell receptor beta chains from one specimen sequenced in a study of blood T cells in healthy people across ages. PCR was performed a second time for about 6 to 12 cycles using a sample-barcoded 5' primer and a J-beta primer mix. Via MiXCR, TCRdb re-called the 5' RACE reads, giving one row per CDR3 protein. The table records 1.5 million to 2 million distinct CDR3 sequences, about 35% of them present only once. The sample consisted of blood. The receptor set was obtained from a woman aged 25 to 39 in good health.

The gene calls are TRBV5-1 and TRBJ2-3; 7 bases align to TRBD2. Germline CDR1 SGHRS, CDR2 YFSETQ. V lost 2 bases and J lost 2; bases outside the gene matches: 5. The CDR3 covers 15 residues. The CDR3 coding sequence is TGCGCCAGCAGCTTTGGGGAGGGCCCCACAGATACGCAGTATTTT. Its protein is CASSFGEGPTDTQYF. Based on the CDR3 plus reference TRBV5-1 and TRBJ2-3, the full variable domain is KAGVTQTPRYLIKTRGQQVTLSCSPISGHRSVSWYQQTPGQGLQFLFEYFSETQRNKGNFPGRFSGRQFSNSRSEMNVSTLELGDSALYLCASSFGEGPTDTQYFGPGTRLTVL.

This clonotype was detected ten times or more. The chain employs TRBV4-1 and TRBJ2-1; 8 bases are a match to TRBD2. CDR3 length: 17 residues. Germline CDR1 is MGHRA and CDR2 is YSYEKL. The V segment lost 1 base and the J segment 10 bases; nucleotides outside the gene matches: 15. This CDR3 reads CASSQGGTGREFREQFF. In DNA, the CDR3 is TGCGCCAGCAGCCAAGGGGGAACCGGGAGGGAATTTCGGGAGCAGTTCTTC.

This clonotype was seen more than once but under ten times. V is TRBV6-2 or TRBV6-3 and J is TRBJ2-2, with 9 bases matching TRBD2. J lost 5 bases, V lost 2 bases, and 3 bases had no gene match. This CDR3 is built from 15 residues. CDR1 and CDR2 from the germline V gene are MNHEY and SVGEGT. The CDR3 DNA follows: TGTGCCAGCAGTTACGAGCGGGAGGCGACCGGGGAGCTGTTTTTT. As protein: CASSYEREATGELFF.

There are a few counts of this clonotype. The chain recombines TRBV28 with TRBJ2-7; 10 nucleotides match TRBD2. The CDR3 is made up of 16 amino acids. The trim removed 5 bases at V and 0 bases at J, leaving 7 bases unmatched. Germline V gene data show CDR1 as MDHEN and CDR2 as SYDVKM. This CDR3 reads CASSLIGLADSYEQYF. The CDR3 DNA is TGTGCCAGCAGTCTAATAGGACTAGCGGACTCCTACGAGCAGTACTTC.